These T cell receptor beta chains were read from a single sample in a study of T cells after yellow fever vaccination. TCRdb re-derived calls from the 5' RACE reads in MiXCR, one entry per CDR3 protein. The sample lists about 320,000 distinct CDR3 sequences, about 10% seen once, with 2.5% to 4% in the top ten. The sequenced sample was CD4+ T cells sorted from PBMCs, obtained 45 days after the yellow fever booster vaccination. These receptors originate from a man younger than 35 who received the YFV17D yellow fever vaccine. CDR3s include the opening cysteine and the closing phenylalanine or tryptophan. A D gene is named only where the DNA matches it firmly. Some rows mark clone size as missing; the rest say once, few, many or name a class of expanded clone.

V gene	D gene	clone size	J gene	CDR3 DNA	CDR3 protein
TRBV10-3	.	many	TRBJ2-1	TGTGCCATCAGTGAGTCATCGTCGGGCCCTATCGACAATGAGCAGTTCTTC	CAISESSSGPIDNEQFF
TRBV29-1	.	few	TRBJ2-5	TGCAGCCCGCGACCCCAAGAGACCCAGTACTTC	CSPRPQETQYF
TRBV5-1	.	few	TRBJ2-5	TGCGCCAGCAGCCGCGGGACAGCTGCAGGGGAGACCCAGTACTTC	CASSRGTAAGETQYF
TRBV12-3/TRBV12-4	TRBD2	few	TRBJ2-7	TGTGCCAGCAGGGTAGCGGGGGTCGGCGAGCAGTACTTC	CASRVAGVGEQYF
TRBV4-3	.	few	TRBJ1-5	TGCGCCAGCAGCCAAGATTTCGGGAAAAGTCAGCCCCAGCATTTT	CASSQDFGKSQPQHF
TRBV12-3/TRBV12-4	.	few	TRBJ2-3	TGTGCCAGCAGTTTAGCGGGGGCAACACATACGCAGTATTTT	CASSLAGATHTQYF
TRBV7-9	.	few	TRBJ2-3	TGTGCCAGCAGCTTCCCGGAGCAGGGCCCAGATACGCAGTATTTT	CASSFPEQGPDTQYF
TRBV30	.	.	TRBJ2-1	TGTGCCTGGAGTGTAGGGTGGGCCCCTGAGCAGTTCTTC	CAWSVGWAPEQFF
TRBV18	.	many	TRBJ1-6	TGTGCCAGCCGCCAGGGGAATTCACCCCTCCACTTT	CASRQGNSPLHF
TRBV5-5	TRBD2	.	TRBJ2-3	TGTGCCAGCAGCTCCGGACTAGCGGGGACTACAGATACGCAGTATTTT	CASSSGLAGTTDTQYF
TRBV7-2	TRBD1	few	TRBJ2-7	TGTGCCAGCAGCTTTCAGGGGGCGAGGGAGCAGTACTTC	CASSFQGAREQYF
TRBV6-5	TRBD1	many	TRBJ1-2	TGTGCCAGCAGTTTAAGACCCACAGGGGGCGATGGCTACACCTTC	CASSLRPTGGDGYTF
TRBV7-4	.	many	TRBJ1-6	TGTGCCAGCAGCTTAGATACTCAGGGCGTTTCCTATAATTCACCCCTCCACTTT	CASSLDTQGVSYNSPLHF
TRBV7-2	.	.	TRBJ2-3	TGTGCCAGCAGCCCCCGCCACAGCGAAGATACGCAGTATTTT	CASSPRHSEDTQYF
TRBV12-3/TRBV12-4	.	.	TRBJ2-1	TGTGCCAGCAGTTTTCAGCGGAATGAGCAGTTCTTC	CASSFQRNEQFF
TRBV5-4	.	few	TRBJ2-2	TGTGCCAGCAGCTGGGAATATGGGGAGCTGTTTTTT	CASSWEYGELFF
TRBV5-1	.	few	TRBJ2-5	TGCGCCAGCAGCTTGGCCTCGGGGGAAGAGACCCAGTACTTC	CASSLASGEETQYF
TRBV19	.	.	TRBJ2-6	TGTGCCAGTACCCGAACAGGGAACAAGGCCAACGTCCTGACTTTC	CASTRTGNKANVLTF
TRBV7-8	.	many	TRBJ2-5	TGTGCCAGCAGCTTAGGGGGTCCCGCCAGGGAGACCCAGTACTTC	CASSLGGPARETQYF
TRBV6-2/TRBV6-3	TRBD2	few	TRBJ2-1	TGTGCCAGCATGGGGGGGTCCTACAATGAGCAGTTCTTC	CASMGGSYNEQFF
TRBV7-6	.	.	TRBJ2-7	TGTGCCAGCAGCCACCCCCCATGGGGGGATCGTAACGAGCAGTACTTC	CASSHPPWGDRNEQYF
TRBV7-7	TRBD1	few	TRBJ1-6	TGTGCTAGCAGCCGAGGCCGGGACAGGGAGAAGGCCTATAATTCACCCCTCCACTTT	CASSRGRDREKAYNSPLHF
TRBV6-6	TRBD1	few	TRBJ1-1	TGTGCCAGCAGTTACTCGGGACAGGCGAACACTGAAGCTTTCTTT	CASSYSGQANTEAFF
TRBV7-8	.	many	TRBJ2-3	TGTGCCAGCAGACCACAACGGGGGCGGGGCCCTGGGGGAGATACGCAGTATTTT	CASRPQRGRGPGGDTQYF
TRBV5-1	.	many	TRBJ1-3	TGCGCCAGCAGCTTGACAGCGGACTCTGGAAACACCATATATTTT	CASSLTADSGNTIYF
TRBV4-2	TRBD2	few	TRBJ2-5	TGTGCCAGCAGCCGAGATCCGGGGGGGCGAGAGACCCAGTACTTC	CASSRDPGGRETQYF
TRBV6-6	.	.	TRBJ1-6	TGTGCCAGCAGTGGGACGCCCCTACGGTCCTATAATTCACCCCTCCACTTT	CASSGTPLRSYNSPLHF
TRBV27	TRBD1	few	TRBJ1-2	TGTGCCAGCAGTTCCCAGGGGGCCTGGTATGGCTACACCTTC	CASSSQGAWYGYTF
TRBV5-1	TRBD2	many	TRBJ2-3	TGCGCCAGCAGCTTGATCGCGGGGGACACAGATACGCAGTATTTT	CASSLIAGDTDTQYF
TRBV3-1	.	few	TRBJ2-7	TGTGCCAGCAGCCAAGAGGGGGGGACAGTCTCCTACGAGCAGTACTTC	CASSQEGGTVSYEQYF
TRBV6-5	.	.	TRBJ1-1	TGTGCCAGCAGGTACCCGGGACAGAACACTGAAGCTTTCTTT	CASRYPGQNTEAFF
TRBV29-1	.	many	TRBJ2-5	TGCAGCGTTGTCGTCTCGAGGGGGGAAGAGACCCAGTACTTC	CSVVVSRGEETQYF
TRBV7-3	.	few	TRBJ2-5	TGTGCCAGCAGCCCCCTAGGACGGGCGGAGACCCAGTACTTC	CASSPLGRAETQYF
TRBV12-3/TRBV12-4	TRBD1	few	TRBJ1-6	TGTGCCAGCATCGTACAGGGGGGCCGTAATTCACCCCTCCACTTT	CASIVQGGRNSPLHF
TRBV5-6	.	many	TRBJ2-4	TGTGCCAGCAGCTTACAAGGATTGGACATTCAGTACTTC	CASSLQGLDIQYF
TRBV12-3/TRBV12-4	.	few	TRBJ2-2	TGTGCCAGCAGGCCCTCTTTACTAGGGGCGAACACCGGGGAGCTGTTTTTT	CASRPSLLGANTGELFF
TRBV6-2/TRBV6-3	.	.	TRBJ2-3	TGTGCCAGCAGTGTACCAGCCACAGATACGCAGTATTTT	CASSVPATDTQYF
TRBV7-9	.	.	TRBJ1-2	TGTGCCAGCAGCTTCTATCCAGGTGGCTACACCTTC	CASSFYPGGYTF
TRBV6-6	TRBD1	few	TRBJ1-5	TGTGCCAGCAGTGACCAACGGACAGGGATTAAGCCCCAGCATTTT	CASSDQRTGIKPQHF
TRBV28	TRBD1	few	TRBJ1-6	TGTGCCAGCACAGAAAACAGGGGTCACCAAAATTCACCCCTCCACTTT	CASTENRGHQNSPLHF
TRBV5-1	.	few	TRBJ2-5	TGCGCCAGCAGCCAGCACGACCCGGCGGAGACCCAGTACTTC	CASSQHDPAETQYF
TRBV6-1	.	.	TRBJ2-3	TGTGCTAGCAGAGAGATACGGGGATACCGCACAGATACGCAGTATTTT	CASREIRGYRTDTQYF
TRBV4-3	.	.	TRBJ2-2	TGCGCCAGCAGCCAAGGACCGGGACCCTACACCGGGGAGCTGTTTTTT	CASSQGPGPYTGELFF
TRBV4-3	.	.	TRBJ1-6	TGCGCCAGCAGCCAAGAGATAGGCAGGGGTTATAATTCACCCCTCCACTTT	CASSQEIGRGYNSPLHF
TRBV2	.	few	TRBJ2-3	TGTGCCAGCAAACCCGGCATTAGCACAGATACGCAGTATTTT	CASKPGISTDTQYF
TRBV7-6	TRBD1	.	TRBJ1-2	TGTGCCAGCAGCCAAGGACAGGGGGGAGGCTACACCTTC	CASSQGQGGGYTF
TRBV7-2	.	many	TRBJ2-1	TGTGCCAGCAGCTTATCCAGGGTGACGGTTAATGAGCAGTTCTTC	CASSLSRVTVNEQFF
TRBV12-3/TRBV12-4	.	few	TRBJ2-3	TGTGCCAGCAGTGGACCCTCAGGGGCAGATACGCAGTATTTT	CASSGPSGADTQYF
TRBV20-1	TRBD1	.	TRBJ1-6	TGCAGTGCAAGCCAGGGGGGTTCACCCCTCCACTTT	CSASQGGSPLHF
TRBV29-1	TRBD2	few	TRBJ2-1	TGCAGCGTTGCTACCCTCGGGGGGTTCTACAATGAGCAGTTCTTC	CSVATLGGFYNEQFF
TRBV7-2	TRBD1	.	TRBJ1-1	TGTGCCAGCAGCTCCAGGGGGGCCAACACTGAAGCTTTCTTT	CASSSRGANTEAFF
TRBV12-3/TRBV12-4	TRBD1	.	TRBJ2-7	TGTGCCAGCAGGGGACAGGGTCTCGACGAGCAGTACTTC	CASRGQGLDEQYF
TRBV6-1	.	few	TRBJ2-3	TGTGCCAGCAGTGGAAGGGGCGGGGTCACAGATACGCAGTATTTT	CASSGRGGVTDTQYF
TRBV5-1	.	few	TRBJ1-2	TGCGCCAGCAGCTTGGAACAGGGTAGCTATGGCTACACCTTC	CASSLEQGSYGYTF
TRBV20-1	TRBD1	.	TRBJ1-4	TGCAGCGCGACCCGGGAGGGACAGGGAGGTGAAAAACTGTTTTTT	CSATREGQGGEKLFF